These 9 T cell receptor beta chains came from one sample sequenced in a study of cytotoxic CD8 clonotypes in ibrutinib-treated CLL. Sequencing used immunoSEQ multiplex PCR; TCRdb keeps in-frame clones, though not all of them. This sample has 250,000 to 350,000 clones; around 77% occur once, and the top ten carry 5.6%. This material consisted of PBMCs, taken at disease progression, from a patient treated with ibrutinib. Receptors originate from a human donor with chronic lymphocytic leukemia.

CDR3 protein: CASSQAFWASGSSYNEQFF. CDR3 in DNA: TGTGCCAGCAGCCAAGCTTTTTGGGCTAGCGGGAGCTCCTACAATGAGCAGTTCTTC. This chain connects TRBV14 to TRBJ2-1, with 10 bases identical to TRBD2. The CDR3 extends over 19 amino acids. With 1 base clipped from V and 0 bases from J, the junction kept 9 bases outside the gene matches. Germline V gives CDR1 SGHDN, CDR2 FVKESK.

The rearrangement links TRBV4-1 to TRBJ1-1; D uncertain. Between the trimmed V and J ends, which lost 0 bases and 11 bases, there was a span of 19 bases. Germline values: CDR1 MGHRA, CDR2 YSYEKL. The CDR3 is made up of 15 amino acids. CDR3 region: CASSQDSRIPVWAFF. CDR3 DNA: TGCGCCAGCAGCCAAGATAGCAGGATTCCGGTTTGGGCTTTCTTT.

The V and J genes are TRBV11-2 and TRBJ2-3, with D hard to call. Germline V gene data show CDR1 as SGHAT and CDR2 as FQNNGV. Deletions cut 1 base from V and 5 bases from J, with 16 bases between. This CDR3 region has 16 residues. CDR3 in DNA: TGTGCCAGCAGCTTAGCGTCTCTCCGCAACGGAGATACGCAGTATTTT. Its protein product is CASSLASLRNGDTQYF.

The chain links TRBV27 to TRBJ2-2, with 9 nucleotides matching TRBD2. Germline V gene data show CDR1 as MNHEY and CDR2 as SMNVEV (reference sequence). This CDR3 is 16 amino acids long. V shed 5 bases and J 3 bases; nucleotides not matched to a gene: 7. The CDR3 bases are TGTGCCAGCAGTCCTGCTCGCGGGGGGGACACCGGGGAGCTGTTTTTT. The encoded protein is CASSPARGGDTGELFF.

The chain employs TRBV28 and TRBJ2-7; no reliable D call. The V gene's germline CDR1 is MDHEN and CDR2 SYDVKM. V was clipped by 3 bases and J by 7 bases, with 13 bases between them. This CDR3 has 13 amino acids. The CDR3 nucleotides read TGTGCCAGCAGTTTCAGAAATCCTTGGGAGCAGTACTTC. As protein: CASSFRNPWEQYF.

This clone occurred once. V usage is TRBV13 and J usage is TRBJ2-3, with a tentative D call TRBD2 (7 bases). V lost 5 bases to trimming and J lost 4 bases, with 10 bases between them. CDR3 size: 13 residues. The V gene's germline CDR1 is PRHDT and CDR2 FYEKMQ (reference sequence). The CDR3: CASSPGGPDTQYF. The CDR3 region has the DNA TGTGCCAGCAGCCCCGGGGGGCCAGATACGCAGTATTTT.

The chain has TRBV5-6 and TRBJ2-5; D may correspond to TRBD1 or TRBD2 (6 bases each). The germline V gene encodes CDR1 SGHDT and CDR2 YYEEEE. The germline V and J ends were trimmed by 3 bases and 5 bases, with 17 bases remaining between them. This CDR3 contains 15 residues. The CDR3 bases are TGTGCCAGCAGCTCCCGTCTCCAAGGGGGGGAGACCCAGTACTTC. It translates to CASSSRLQGGETQYF. Together with reference TRBV5-6 and TRBJ2-5, the CDR3 gives the full variable domain: DAGVTQSPTHLIKTRGQQVTLRCSPKSGHDTVSWYQQALGQGPQFIFQYYEEEERQRGNFPDRFSGHQFPNYSSELNVNALLLGDSALYLCASSSRLQGGETQYFGPGTRLLVL.

V is TRBV5-1 and J is TRBJ2-1, with D uncertain. V dropped 3 bases and J dropped 5 bases, with 18 bases sitting between them. CDR1 and CDR2 from the germline V gene are SGHRS and YFSETQ. The CDR3 is 16 residues long. The CDR3, as DNA: TGCGCCAGCAGCTCCTACCTTGGTCCCCCGAACAATGAGCAGTTCTTC. The encoded protein is CASSSYLGPPNNEQFF.

The chain is built from TRBV7-8 and TRBJ2-4; D unresolved. Germline V gene lookup returns CDR1 SGHVS and CDR2 FQNEAQ. Trimming stripped 5 bases from V and 7 bases from J, with 18 bases between. The CDR3 contains 15 residues. The CDR3 here is CASSPPSASGNIQYF. CDR3 coding DNA: TGTGCCAGCAGCCCTCCGTCGGCTAGTGGGAACATTCAGTACTTC.